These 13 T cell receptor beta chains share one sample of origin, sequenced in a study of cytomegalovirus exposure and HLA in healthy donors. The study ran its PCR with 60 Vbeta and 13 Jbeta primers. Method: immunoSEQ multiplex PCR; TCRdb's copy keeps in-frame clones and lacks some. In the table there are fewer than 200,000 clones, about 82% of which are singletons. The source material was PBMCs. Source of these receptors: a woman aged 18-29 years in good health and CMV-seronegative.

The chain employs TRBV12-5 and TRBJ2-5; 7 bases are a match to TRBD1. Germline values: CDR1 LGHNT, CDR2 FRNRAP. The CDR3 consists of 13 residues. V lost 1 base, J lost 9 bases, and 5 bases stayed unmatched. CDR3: CASGLEGAVAQYF. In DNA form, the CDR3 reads TGTGCTAGTGGTTTGGAGGGGGCGGTGGCCCAGTACTTC.

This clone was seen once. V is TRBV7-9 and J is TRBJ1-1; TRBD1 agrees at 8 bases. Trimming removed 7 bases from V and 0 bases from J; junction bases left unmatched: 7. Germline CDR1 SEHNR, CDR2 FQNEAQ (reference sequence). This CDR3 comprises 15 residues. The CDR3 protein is CASISAGGLNTEAFF. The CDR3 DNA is TGTGCCAGCATCTCTGCAGGGGGCTTGAACACTGAAGCTTTCTTT.

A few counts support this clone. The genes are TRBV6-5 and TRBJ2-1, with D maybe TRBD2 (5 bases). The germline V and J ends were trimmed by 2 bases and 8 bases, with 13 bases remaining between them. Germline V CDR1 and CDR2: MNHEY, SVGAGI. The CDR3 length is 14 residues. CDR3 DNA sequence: TGTGCCAGCAGTTACAAGGGTCTCGGGGATGAGCAGTTCTTC. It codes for CASSYKGLGDEQFF.

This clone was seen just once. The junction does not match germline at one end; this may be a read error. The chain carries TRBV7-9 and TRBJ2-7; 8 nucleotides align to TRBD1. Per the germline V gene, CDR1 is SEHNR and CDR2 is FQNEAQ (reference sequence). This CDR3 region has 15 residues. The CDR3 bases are TGTTCCAGCAGTTCCCTTCGGGCAGGGGGCGTGGAGCAGTACTTC. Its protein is CSSSSLRAGGVEQYF.

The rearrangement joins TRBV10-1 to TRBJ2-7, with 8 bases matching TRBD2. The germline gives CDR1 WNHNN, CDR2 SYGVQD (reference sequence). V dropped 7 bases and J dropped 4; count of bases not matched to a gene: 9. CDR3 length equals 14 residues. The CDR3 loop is CASKRKREPYEQYF. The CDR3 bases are TGCGCCAGCAAGAGAAAGCGGGAGCCGTACGAGCAGTACTTC.

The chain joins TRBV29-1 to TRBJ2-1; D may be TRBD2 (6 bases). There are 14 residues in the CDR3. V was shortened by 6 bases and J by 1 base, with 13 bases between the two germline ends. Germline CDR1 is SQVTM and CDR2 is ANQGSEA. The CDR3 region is CSVRARGSYNEQFF. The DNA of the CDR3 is TGCAGCGTCAGGGCCCGGGGGTCCTACAATGAGCAGTTCTTC.

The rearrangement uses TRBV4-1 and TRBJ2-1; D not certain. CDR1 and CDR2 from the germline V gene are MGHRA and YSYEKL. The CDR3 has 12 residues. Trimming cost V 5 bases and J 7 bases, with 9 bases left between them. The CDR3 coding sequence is TGCGCCAGCAGCACGGTGAGGAATGAGCAGTTCTTC. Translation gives CASSTVRNEQFF.

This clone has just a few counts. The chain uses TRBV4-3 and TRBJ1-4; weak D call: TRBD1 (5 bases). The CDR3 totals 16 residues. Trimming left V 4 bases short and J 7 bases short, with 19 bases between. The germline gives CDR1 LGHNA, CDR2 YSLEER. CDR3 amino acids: CASSPNEQGRGEKLFF. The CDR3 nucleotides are TGCGCCAGCAGCCCCAACGAGCAGGGTAGGGGTGAAAAACTGTTTTTT.

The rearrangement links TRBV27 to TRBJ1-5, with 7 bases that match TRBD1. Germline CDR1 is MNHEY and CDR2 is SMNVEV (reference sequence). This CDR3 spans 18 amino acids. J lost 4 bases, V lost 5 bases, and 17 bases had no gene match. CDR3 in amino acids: CASSPLFVSEGANQPQHF. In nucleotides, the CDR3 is TGTGCCAGCAGTCCGCTTTTTGTAAGTGAGGGGGCGAATCAGCCCCAGCATTTT.

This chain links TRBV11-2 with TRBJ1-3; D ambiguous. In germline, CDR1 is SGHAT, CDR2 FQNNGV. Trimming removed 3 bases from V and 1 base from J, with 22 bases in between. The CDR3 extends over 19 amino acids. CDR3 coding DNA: TGTGCCAGCAGCTTGTTATTATCGACCCTCTCCGGGTCTGGAAACACCATATATTTT. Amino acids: CASSLLLSTLSGSGNTIYF.

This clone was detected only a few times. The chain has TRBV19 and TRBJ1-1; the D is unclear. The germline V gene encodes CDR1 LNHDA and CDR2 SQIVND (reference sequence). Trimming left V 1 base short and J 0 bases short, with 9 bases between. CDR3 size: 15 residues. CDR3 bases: TGTGCCAGTAGTATAGGGGAGGCATTGAACACTGAAGCTTTCTTT. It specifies CASSIGEALNTEAFF. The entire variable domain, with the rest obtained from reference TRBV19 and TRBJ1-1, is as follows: DGGITQSPKYLFRKEGQNVTLSCEQNLNHDAMYWYRQDPGQGLRLIYYSQIVNDFQKGDIAEGYSVSREKKESFPLTVTSAQKNPTAFYLCASSIGEALNTEAFFGQGTRLTVV.

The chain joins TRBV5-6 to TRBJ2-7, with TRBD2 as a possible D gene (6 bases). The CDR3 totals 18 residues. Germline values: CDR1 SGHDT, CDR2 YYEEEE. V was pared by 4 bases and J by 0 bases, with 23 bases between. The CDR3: CASSPWGRLGGLSYEQYF. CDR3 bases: TGTGCCAGCAGCCCGTGGGGTCGTCTGGGGGGACTCTCCTACGAGCAGTACTTC.

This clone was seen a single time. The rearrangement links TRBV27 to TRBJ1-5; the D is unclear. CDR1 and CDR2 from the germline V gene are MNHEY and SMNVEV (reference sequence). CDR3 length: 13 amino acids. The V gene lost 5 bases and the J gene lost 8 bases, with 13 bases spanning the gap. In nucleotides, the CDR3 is TGTGCCAGCAGTCATCGAAGCGGGGAGCCCCAGCATTTT. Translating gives CASSHRSGEPQHF.